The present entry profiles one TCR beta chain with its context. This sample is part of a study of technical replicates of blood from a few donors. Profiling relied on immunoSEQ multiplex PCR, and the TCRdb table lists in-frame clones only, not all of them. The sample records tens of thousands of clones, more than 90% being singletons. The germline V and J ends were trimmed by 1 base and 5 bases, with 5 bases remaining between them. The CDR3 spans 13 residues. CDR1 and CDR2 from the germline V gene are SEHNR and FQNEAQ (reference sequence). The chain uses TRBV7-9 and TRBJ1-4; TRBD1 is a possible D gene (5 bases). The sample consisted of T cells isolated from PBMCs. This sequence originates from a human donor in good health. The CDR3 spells CASSLGQNEKLFF. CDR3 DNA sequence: TGTGCCAGCAGCTTAGGACAGAATGAAAAACTGTTTTTT.